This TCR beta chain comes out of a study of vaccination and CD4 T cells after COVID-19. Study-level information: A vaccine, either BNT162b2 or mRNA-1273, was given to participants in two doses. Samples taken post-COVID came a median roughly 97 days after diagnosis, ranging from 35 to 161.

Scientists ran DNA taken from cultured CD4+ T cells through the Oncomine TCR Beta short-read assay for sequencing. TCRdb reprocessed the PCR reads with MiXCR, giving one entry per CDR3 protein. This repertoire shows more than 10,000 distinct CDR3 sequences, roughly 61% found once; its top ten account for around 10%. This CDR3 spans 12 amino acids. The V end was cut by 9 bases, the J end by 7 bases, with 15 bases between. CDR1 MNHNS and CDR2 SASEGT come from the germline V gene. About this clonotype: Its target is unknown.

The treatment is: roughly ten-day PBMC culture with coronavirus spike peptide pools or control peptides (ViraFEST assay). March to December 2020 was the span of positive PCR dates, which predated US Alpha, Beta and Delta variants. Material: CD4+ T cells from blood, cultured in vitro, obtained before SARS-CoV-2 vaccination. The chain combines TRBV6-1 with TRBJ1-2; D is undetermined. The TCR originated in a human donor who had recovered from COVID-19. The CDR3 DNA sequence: TGTGCCAGTAACGACGCCGGGTCTGGCTACACCTTC. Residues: CASNDAGSGYTF.